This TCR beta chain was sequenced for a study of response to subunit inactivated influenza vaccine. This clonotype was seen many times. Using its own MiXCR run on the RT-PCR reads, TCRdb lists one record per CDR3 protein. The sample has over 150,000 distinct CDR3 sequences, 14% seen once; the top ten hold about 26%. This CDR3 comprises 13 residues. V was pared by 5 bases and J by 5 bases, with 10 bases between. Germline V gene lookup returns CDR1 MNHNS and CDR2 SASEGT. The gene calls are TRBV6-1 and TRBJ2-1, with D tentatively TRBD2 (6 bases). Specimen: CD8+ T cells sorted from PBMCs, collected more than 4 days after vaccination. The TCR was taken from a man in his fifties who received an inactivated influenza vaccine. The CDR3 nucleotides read TGTGCCAGCAGTAAGACTAGACACAATGAGCAGTTCTTC. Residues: CASSKTRHNEQFF.